This entry is about one T cell receptor beta chain. The antigen it recognizes is unknown. Base qualities were left out, and no much larger clone turns up one base away. These data are taken from a study of PD-1 blockade in classical Hodgkin lymphoma (dated by TCRdb to the early 2020s). Turning to the overall study: Nivolumab dosing was 3 mg/kg intravenously every 2 weeks, continuing until either disease progression or unacceptable toxicity. A peripheral blood immune signature of response to PD-1 blockade in classical Hodgkin lymphoma was defined using TCR beta sequencing and CyTOF. The paper as a whole reports these results and caveats: Lower diversity was observed in patients in whom nivolumab was started less than 1 year after ASCT, and these patients were excluded from later analyses so that confounding by immune reconstitution would be avoided. Baseline TCR diversity was reported as lower in newly diagnosed patients than in healthy donors, and lower still in relapsed/refractory patients. The study covered only a single clinical trial cohort, and the causes of the repertoire differences, possibly disease activity or prior therapy, were still not defined. Trial patients achieving complete response had baseline diversity similar to newly diagnosed patients, whereas partial responders and progressors had significantly lower diversity. A significant rise by C4D1 was seen in CD4+ but not CD8+ TCR diversity (p=0.0027 vs p=0.16), with the rise being most apparent in complete responders (p=0.02).

The time point label corresponds to: cycle 1 day 1 (C1D1), immediately before nivolumab initiation. Every trial patient had relapsed following autologous stem cell transplantation, and prior brentuximab vedotin exposure was what differed among cohorts A, B and C. The trial cohort comprised more than 55 patients with relapsed/refractory classical Hodgkin lymphoma whose best overall responses were complete response, partial response or progressive disease. Single-agent nivolumab was administered to trial patients in the multi-cohort phase II CheckMate 205 trial. An independent review committee assessed best overall response using the 2007 International Working Group response criteria. Trial PBMCs were collected immediately before nivolumab initiation (C1D1) and during therapy at cycle 2 day 1 and cycle 4 day 1. Peripheral blood was collected in 8 mL Vacutainer Cell Preparation Tubes, from which PBMCs were isolated by centrifugation and then cryopreserved.

From its cysteine to its phenylalanine, the CDR3 spans 14 amino acids. CDR3 DNA only is kept here, 42 bases in frame from base 1. Based on the germline V gene, the CDR1 and CDR2 sequences are SGHTA and FQGTGA. Trimming at the junction amounts to 4 bases on V and 2 bases on J, and the germline ends lie 10 bases apart. The Qiagen DNeasy kit was used to extract genomic DNA both from unsorted PBMCs and from the negatively selected CD4+ and CD8+ fractions. Amplification of TCR beta CDR3 regions was done by immunoSEQ multiplex PCR with primers that anneal to V and J segments. A synthetic immune receptor repertoire was used to minimize amplification bias, and remaining bias was computationally removed after sequencing. On the authors' methods: Repertoire diversity was quantified as the Shannon entropy index using custom Python scripts. Unsorted, CD4+ and CD8+ repertoires were analyzed separately, except for combined analyses in which CD4+ and CD8+ sequences were merged in silico. A clone counted as expanded when the clone's frequency after treatment rose at least 2-fold relative to C1D1, and clones undetected at baseline were given a pseudocount of 0.5. Clones with 0 or 1 copy at C1D1 were defined as singleton clones, while clones with 2 or more copies were defined as non-singleton clones. Clones expanded in unsorted samples were labelled as CD4+, CD8+ or unknown by matching protein sequences in sorted samples from the same patient. Wilcoxon tests were applied to paired samples to test diversity changes from C1D1 to C4D1. The source is immuneACCESS, and TCRdb retained only in-frame sequences with V and J called. Part of the clones is not carried over; for the studies checked, unresolved V genes explain less than half of this, and the remainder is unexplained. That table gives V, J and clone size, and the DNA gave D and trimming. The sample includes 35,000 to 50,000 clones, with roughly 70% observed a single time. Together, the top ten hold under 25% of the sample.

This chain is built from TRBV7-3 and TRBJ2-3; the D gene cannot be resolved beyond TRBD1 or TRBD2, each matching 5 bases. The sequence derives from a human donor with classical Hodgkin lymphoma. The input for sequencing was peripheral blood mononuclear cells (PBMCs), taken at baseline. The CDR3 has the sequence CASSSAGTTDTQYF. DNA sequence: TGTGCCAGCAGCTCCGCCGGGACCACAGATACGCAGTATTTT.